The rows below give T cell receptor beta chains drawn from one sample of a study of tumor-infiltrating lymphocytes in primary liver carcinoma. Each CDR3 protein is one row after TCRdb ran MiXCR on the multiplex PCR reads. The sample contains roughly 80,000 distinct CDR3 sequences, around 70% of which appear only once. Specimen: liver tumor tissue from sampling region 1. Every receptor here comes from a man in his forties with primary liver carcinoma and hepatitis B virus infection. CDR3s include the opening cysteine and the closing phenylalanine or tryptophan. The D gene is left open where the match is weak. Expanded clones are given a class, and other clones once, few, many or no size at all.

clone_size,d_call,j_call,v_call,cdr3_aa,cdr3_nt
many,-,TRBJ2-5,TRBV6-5,CASSTGPSEETQYF,TGTGCCAGCAGTACGGGCCCCTCCGAGGAGACCCAGTACTTC
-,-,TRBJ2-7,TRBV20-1,CSASGTAGEEQYF,TGCAGTGCTTCCGGGACGGCCGGGGAGGAGCAGTACTTC
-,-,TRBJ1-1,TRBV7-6,CASSLGALTEAFF,TGTGCCAGCAGCTTAGGGGCCCTAACTGAAGCTTTCTTT
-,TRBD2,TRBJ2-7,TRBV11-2,CVSSQGLADSPFYEQYF,TGTGTCAGCAGTCAGGGACTAGCGGATTCCCCTTTCTACGAGCAGTACTTC
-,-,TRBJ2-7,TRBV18,CASSPGRGGSEQYF,TGTGCCAGCTCACCGGGTCGAGGGGGGAGCGAGCAGTACTTC
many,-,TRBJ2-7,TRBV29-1,CSVRADSYEQYF,TGCAGCGTCCGGGCTGATTCCTACGAGCAGTACTTC
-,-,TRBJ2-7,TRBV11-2,CASSRRDGTYKQYF,TGTGCCAGCAGCCGTCGGGACGGTACCTACAAACAGTACTTC
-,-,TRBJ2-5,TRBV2,CGSSPSTRQATQYF,TGTGGCAGCAGTCCCTCGACTCGTCAAGCGACCCAGTACTTC
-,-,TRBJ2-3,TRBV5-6,CASNSKRWDFNTDTQYF,TGTGCCAGCAATTCGAAACGATGGGACTTCAACACAGATACGCAGTATTTT
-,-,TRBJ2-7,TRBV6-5,CANNSGAYEQYF,TGTGCCAACAACTCAGGGGCCTACGAGCAATACTTC
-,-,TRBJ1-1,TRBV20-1,CSAKGQSTEAFF,TGCAGTGCTAAAGGACAGAGCACTGAAGCTTTCTTT
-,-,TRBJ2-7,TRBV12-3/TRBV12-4,CASSYTSGSYEQCF,TGTGCCAGCAGTTATACGTCTGGATCCTACGAGCAGTGCTTC
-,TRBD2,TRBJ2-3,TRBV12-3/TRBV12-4,CVSSRLAGDTDTQYF,TGTGTCAGCAGCCGACTAGCGGGAGACACAGATACGCAGTATTTT
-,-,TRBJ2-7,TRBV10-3,CAISGTVRVSIEQYF,TGTGCCATCAGTGGAACTGTCCGGGTGAGTATCGAACAGTACTTC
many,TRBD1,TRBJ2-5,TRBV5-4,CASSLEPGQGYQETQYF,TGTGCCAGCAGCTTGGAACCGGGACAGGGGTACCAAGAGACCCAGTACTTC
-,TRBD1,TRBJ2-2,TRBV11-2,CASSFDRDRVGIGGLFF,TGTGCCAGCAGCTTTGATAGGGACAGGGTCGGCATCGGGGGGCTGTTTTTT
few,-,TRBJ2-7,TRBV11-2,CVSSLGGLADEQYF,TGTGTCAGCAGTTTAGGGGGACTTGCGGACGAGCAGTACTTC
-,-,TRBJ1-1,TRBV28,CASRETGTNAEAFF,TGTGCCAGCAGAGAAACAGGGACGAACGCTGAAGCTTTCTTT
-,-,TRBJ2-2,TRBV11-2,CASSAPRQANTGELFF,TGTGCCAGCAGCGCCCCGAGGCAAGCAAACACCGGGGAGCTGTTTTTT
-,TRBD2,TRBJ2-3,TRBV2,CACREGTSKNTQYF,TGTGCCTGCAGGGAAGGGACTAGCAAAAATACGCAGTATTTT
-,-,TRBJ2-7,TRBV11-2,CTSSLERRAEQCF,TGTACCAGTAGCTTAGAAAGGCGCGCCGAGCAGTGCTTC
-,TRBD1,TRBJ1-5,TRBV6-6,CASSYPRTGNSKQPQHF,TGTGCCAGTAGTTACCCCCGGACAGGGAATAGCAAACAGCCCCAGCATTTT
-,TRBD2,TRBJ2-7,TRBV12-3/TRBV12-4,CASILLTGGPPYKQYF,TGTGCCAGCATTTTATTAACGGGAGGGCCTCCCTACAAGCAGTACTTT
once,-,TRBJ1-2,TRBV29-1,CRVGDQTYGYTF,TGCAGAGTTGGTGACCAAACCTATGGTTACACCTTC
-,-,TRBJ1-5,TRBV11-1,CASSFKTASNQPQHF,TGTGCCAGCAGCTTCAAGACAGCCAGCAATCAGCCCCAGCATTTC
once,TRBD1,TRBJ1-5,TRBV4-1,CASSPEQGAVNQPQHF,TGCGCCAGCAGTCCTGAACAGGGGGCGGTCAATCAGCCCCAGCATTTT
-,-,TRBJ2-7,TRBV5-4,CVSRVDRAYEQYF,TGTGTCAGCAGGGTGGACCGAGCCTACGAACAGTACTTC
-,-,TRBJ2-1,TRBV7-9,CASSPAGISNVQIF,TGTGCCAGCAGTCCAGCGGGCATCTCCAATGTGCAGATCTTC
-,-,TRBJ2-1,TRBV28,CAGSLESMVYNEQFF,TGTGCCGGCAGTTTAGAGAGTATGGTCTACAATGAGCAGTTTTTC
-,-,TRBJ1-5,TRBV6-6,CTSQGGIGQPQHF,TGTACCAGCCAAGGCGGTATAGGTCAGCCCCAGCATTTT